This TCR beta chain was recorded in a study of T-cell memory formation after mild COVID-19. Overall study context: TCR clusters were mostly donor specific.

V gave up 7 bases and J gave up 7 bases, with 20 bases separating them. This CDR3 is built from 15 residues. For this clonotype: The antigen remains unidentified.

Using its own MiXCR run on the 5' RACE reads, TCRdb lists one record per CDR3 protein. Among 250,000 to 300,000 distinct CDR3 sequences listed, about 16% were seen once. Notes on the study in general: Contracting CD4+ clones were located mainly in CM and EM, and CD8+ clones in EMRA. From day 15 to 85, contracting clones were balanced between CD4 and CD8, whereas later expanders leaned toward CD4+.

This receptor was taken from a man between 18 and 35 years old who had mild COVID-19 (a few samples of this study predate the infection). Cell type and time point are not known. Source material: PBMCs or a T cell subset sorted from them (not recorded which). The chain combines TRBV12-3 or TRBV12-4 with TRBJ2-1; possible D gene TRBD2, 5 bases. In DNA, the CDR3 is TGTGCCAGCACCTCCGCCGGGGTTCGGATGAATGAGCAGTTCTTC. Its translation: CASTSAGVRMNEQFF.